The sequence of this TCR beta chain was determined in a study of T cell responses to AZD1222 COVID-19 vaccine. Produced via immunoSEQ multiplex PCR; TCRdb's table is partial and in-frame only. Of roughly 95,000 clones detected, approximately 88% appear once; the ten largest clones hold approximately 2.8%. The CDR3 loop spans 15 amino acids. CDR1 and CDR2 (germline): MGHRA, YSYEKL. V lost 3 bases and J lost 2, with 14 bases in between. The V and J genes are TRBV4-1 and TRBJ2-7; D could derive from TRBD1 or TRBD2 (5 bases each). The starting material was peripheral blood, obtained on day 0 of AZD1222 vaccination. The origin of this receptor is an adult in good health. DNA of the CDR3: TGCGCCAGCAGCCACAGCAAGGGACGGACCTACGAGCAGTACTTC. Translated: CASSHSKGRTYEQYF.